This TCR beta chain emerged from a study of OX40 agonist ivuxolimab in advanced cancers. This clone was detected once. Here immunoSEQ multiplex PCR was the method, and the copy in TCRdb shows in-frame clones only, minus some. The sample has about 68,000 clones, around 93% seen once. V lost 0 bases and J lost 0, with 4 bases in between. CDR3 size: 14 residues. CDR1 is SGDLS and CDR2 is YYNGEE in the germline V gene. The sample was CD4+ or CD8+ T cells sorted from blood, taken in a trial of the OX40 agonist ivuxolimab. This receptor was identified in an adult with an advanced solid tumor such as melanoma, head and neck, liver or kidney cancer. The V call is TRBV9, the J call TRBJ1-3; no clear D gene. The CDR3 protein is CASSVAISGNTIYF. As DNA, the CDR3 is TGTGCCAGCAGCGTAGCGATCTCTGGAAACACCATATATTTT.